This TCR beta chain derives from a study of blood T cell repertoires in COVID-19. Study details: COVID-19 samples, acute and convalescent, were from the United States, Italy and Spain.

Authors' data handling: By means of reference gene primer amplification, nucleated cell counts were estimated. Clones were sequenced by immunoSEQ multiplex PCR, and TCRdb holds only the in-frame ones, with some missing. D and trimming come from the DNA, and the V and J calls and clone size come from that table. The data contain about 140,000 clones, 70% to 90% of them singletons. Between the trimmed V and J ends, which lost 0 bases and 0 bases, there was a span of 4 bases. Germline assignment: CDR1 LGHNA and CDR2 YNFKEQ. The CDR3 extends over 14 amino acids. The source material was peripheral blood. J is TRBJ2-3 and V is TRBV4-2; D remains unclear. The origin of this receptor is a woman aged 60 to 75 with acute or convalescent COVID-19. CDR3 region: CASSQDRSTDTQYF. The CDR3 coding sequence is TGTGCCAGCAGCCAAGATCGTAGCACAGATACGCAGTATTTT.